A single sample is the source of the 13 T cell receptor beta chains below, sequenced in a study of T cell repertoires in cytomegalovirus infection (dated by TCRdb to between 2018 and 2021). Instrument used: Illumina HiSeq 1500. TCRdb itself trimmed the public reads at Q25 with fastp, ran MiXCR and retained productive beta chains. When rows share a CDR3 protein, they turn into one entry using the most common DNA and genes. The sample includes under 800,000 distinct CDR3 sequences, with approximately 25% observed a single time. The ten most abundant clones make up approximately 8.2% of the sample. Sequencing used CD8+ T cells from PBMCs. The receptor set was obtained from a human donor in good health (CMV status not recorded). Some clones in this sample may be carry-over from other donors' samples.

The V call is TRBV5-1, the J call TRBJ2-5; perhaps TRBD1 as D (7 bases). This CDR3 is built from 15 residues. The V end was cut by 4 bases, the J end by 0 bases, with 13 bases between. Germline V gives CDR1 SGHRS, CDR2 YFSETQ. CDR3 residues: CASSASGGYQETQYF. The CDR3 DNA follows: TGCGCCAGCAGCGCCTCAGGGGGGTACCAAGAGACCCAGTACTTC.

The chain has TRBV7-2 and TRBJ2-7, with 9 bases fitting TRBD1. Unmatched junction bases numbered 13, after V lost 1 base and J lost 3 bases. The CDR3 is made up of 18 amino acids. Germline CDR1 and CDR2: SGHTA and FQGNSA. Written as DNA, the CDR3 is TGTGCCAGCAGCTTAGTTAACAGGGGGCGCGTTATCCTCTACGAGCAGTACTTC. Protein: CASSLVNRGRVILYEQYF.

Many counts were recorded for this clonotype. The chain employs TRBV5-1 and TRBJ1-2; D unclear. Germline loops: CDR1 SGHRS, CDR2 YFSETQ. V was cut by 0 bases and J by 4 bases, with 7 bases left in between. The CDR3 extends over 13 amino acids. The CDR3, as DNA: TGCGCCAGCAGCTTGGACGGCTTCTATGGCTACACCTTC. Translated, it gives CASSLDGFYGYTF.

CDR3 sequence reads: CSVEGTGVGELFF. In DNA form, the CDR3 reads TGCAGCGTTGAAGGGACAGGGGTCGGGGAGCTGTTTTTT. The chain carries TRBV29-1 and TRBJ2-2; 9 bases align to TRBD1. The germline V gene has CDR1 SQVTM and CDR2 ANQGSEA. The CDR3 has 13 residues. The V and J ends lost 1 base and 7 bases, in that order; junction bases with no gene match: 1.

This clonotype was recorded a few times. The chain couples TRBV9 to TRBJ2-3; possible D gene TRBD2, 5 bases. CDR1 SGDLS and CDR2 YYNGEE come from the germline V gene. The CDR3 spans 13 residues. V shed 4 bases and J shed 4 bases, with 10 bases lying between them. Here the CDR3 reads CASSLDSPDTQYF. The CDR3 DNA follows: TGTGCCAGCAGCTTGGACTCCCCAGATACGCAGTATTTT.

V is TRBV7-9 and J is TRBJ2-1; D unclear. From germline, CDR1 is SEHNR and CDR2 FQNEAQ (reference sequence). V dropped 1 base and J dropped 7 bases, with 14 bases sitting between them. This CDR3 is built from 15 residues. The DNA of the CDR3 is TGTGCCAGCAGCTTAGAGCCTACTCAGTGGAATGAGCAGTTCTTC. This codes for CASSLEPTQWNEQFF.

This clonotype was recorded many times. The DNA for the CDR3 is TGTGCCAGCAGCTTAGCACTGGCAGATCCTACAGATACGCAGTATTTT. This translates into CASSLALADPTDTQYF. V usage is TRBV7-2 and J usage is TRBJ2-3, with D unresolved. This CDR3 contains 16 residues. Germline V CDR1 and CDR2: SGHTA, FQGNSA. Trimming shortened V by 0 bases and J by 3 bases, and 13 bases separated the two germline ends.

This clonotype has only a few counts. This sequence joins TRBV9 and TRBJ1-3; tentative D call: TRBD1 (5 bases). This CDR3 contains 15 residues. The germline CDR1 and CDR2 sequences are SGDLS and YYNGEE. V lost 0 bases and J lost 1, with 8 bases in between. CDR3 coding DNA: TGTGCCAGCAGCGTAGATGGACAATCTGGAAACACCATATATTTT. It specifies CASSVDGQSGNTIYF.

This clonotype occurred many times. The chain employs TRBV11-2 and TRBJ2-7; 13 nucleotides line up with TRBD2. The CDR3 is 17 residues long. In germline, CDR1 is SGHAT, CDR2 FQNNGV. V lost 3 bases and J lost 3; bases outside the gene matches: 8. CDR3 nucleotide sequence: TGTGCCAGCAGCTTCTGGGGGACTAGCGGGGAGAGCTACGAGCAGTACGTC. This sequence encodes CASSFWGTSGESYEQYV.

This clonotype occurred many times. This chain links TRBV7-6 with TRBJ2-1; D remains unclear. The length of the CDR3 is 13 residues. Germline CDR1 and CDR2: SGHVS and FNYEAQ. V lost 1 base and J 9 bases, leaving 10 bases between the germline ends. The CDR3 loop reads CASSLGRPPEQFF. The CDR3 DNA follows: TGTGCCAGCAGCTTAGGCCGGCCGCCTGAGCAGTTCTTC.

This clonotype has ten or more counts. The rearrangement uses TRBV7-8 and TRBJ2-7, with 7 nucleotides matching TRBD1. Germline values: CDR1 SGHVS, CDR2 FQNEAQ. The length of the CDR3 is 13 residues. V lost 3 bases, J lost 3 bases, and 2 bases stayed unmatched. The CDR3 loop reads CASSFRDSYEQYV. CDR3 sequence (DNA): TGTGCCAGCAGCTTTCGGGACAGCTACGAGCAGTACGTC.

The table lists this clonotype with a count of one. An end of the junction does not agree with germline; a read error may underlie this. The chain combines TRBV7-4 with TRBJ2-5; D remains unclear. This CDR3 spans 11 amino acids. Per germline, CDR1 SGHVT and CDR2 SQSDAQ. The CDR3 spells CSSRQQETQYF. The CDR3 bases are TGTTCCAGCAGGCAGCAAGAGACCCAGTACTTC. Using reference TRBV7-4 and TRBJ2-5 for the parts outside the CDR3, the full variable domain is GAGVSQSPRYKVAKRGRDVALRCDSISGHVTLYWYRQTLGQGSEVLTYSQSDAQRDKSGRPSGRFSAERPERSVSTLKIQRTEQGDSAVYLCSSRQQETQYFGPGTRLLVL.

This clonotype was observed many times. The genes are TRBV7-2 and TRBJ2-5; D unclear. Per germline, CDR1 SGHTA and CDR2 FQGNSA. CDR3 length: 14 amino acids. V lost 1 base, J lost 0 bases, and 6 bases lay in between. CDR3 protein: CASSLVQNQETQYF. The CDR3 nucleotides are TGTGCCAGCAGCTTAGTACAGAACCAAGAGACCCAGTACTTC.